The present TCR beta chain was sequenced within a study of STAT5B mutations in CD4+ large granular lymphocyte leukemia. Points from the study as a whole: 8/27 top patient clones versus 2/35 control clones were TRBV06-family. Patient CD4-sorted repertoires looked more clonal than healthy CD4+ repertoires, even without putative leukemic clones. Over 20% of private leukemic clonotypes occurred rarely in other patients' non-leukemic repertoires.

The CDR3 totals 13 residues. With 7 bases removed from V and 6 bases from J, the gap between germline ends came to 19 bases. Germline V lookup: CDR1 SQVTM, CDR2 ANQGSEA. As concerns this clone: Antigen: not known.

How the authors handled the data: The detection floor for productive clonotype frequency was 2.59 x 10-5. The method was immunoSEQ multiplex PCR; TCRdb's version includes in-frame clones alone and lacks a portion of them. V, J and clone size are taken as reported in that table, and D and trimming were inferred from the DNA itself. Of under 35,000 clones in the sample, 70% to 90% were seen once. This clonotype originated in a human donor in good health. V and J are TRBV29-1 and TRBJ2-7, with D maybe TRBD2 (6 bases). The sequenced sample consisted of CD4+ T cells from blood buffy coats. CDR3 in amino acids: CSALGTGGREQYF. The CDR3 DNA sequence: TGCAGCGCCCTGGGCACAGGAGGGCGCGAGCAGTACTTC.